Listed below are T cell receptor beta chains from one sample, sequenced in a study of T cells in Graves' hyperthyroidism and ophthalmopathy. A single record per CDR3 protein comes from TCRdb applying MiXCR to the multiplex PCR reads. The sample records hundreds of thousands of distinct CDR3 sequences, just under 20% being singletons. Input material: blood. The source of these receptors is a man aged 40-50 years with Graves' ophthalmopathy. CDR3s include the opening cysteine and the closing phenylalanine or tryptophan. The order of the fields is CDR3 length, clone size, J gene, V gene, D gene, CDR3 protein, CDR3 DNA. The D gene is left open where the match is weak. A clone size is listed for some rows: how often the clone was seen (once, few, many), or a class if it is expanded.

cdr3_length: 14; clone_size: few; j_call: TRBJ2-1; v_call: TRBV27; d_call: TRBD2; cdr3_aa: CASSLLGGDNEQFF; cdr3_nt: TGTGCCAGCAGTTTATTGGGGGGGGACAATGAGCAGTTCTTC
cdr3_length: 13; clone_size: many; j_call: TRBJ1-5; v_call: TRBV7-8; d_call: -; cdr3_aa: CASSLASNQPQHF; cdr3_nt: TGTGCCAGCAGCTTAGCAAGCAATCAGCCCCAGCATTTT
cdr3_length: 12; clone_size: -; j_call: TRBJ2-5; v_call: TRBV20-1; d_call: -; cdr3_aa: CSAGLRWETQYF; cdr3_nt: TGCAGTGCTGGCCTACGCTGGGAGACCCAGTACTTC
cdr3_length: 15; clone_size: few; j_call: TRBJ2-5; v_call: TRBV7-8; d_call: -; cdr3_aa: CASSLLNGLGETQYF; cdr3_nt: TGTGCCAGCAGCTTATTAAACGGGCTCGGAGAGACCCAGTACTTC
cdr3_length: 12; clone_size: -; j_call: TRBJ1-1; v_call: TRBV28; d_call: -; cdr3_aa: CATLFRGTEAFF; cdr3_nt: TGTGCCACCTTATTTCGGGGCACTGAAGCTTTCTTT
cdr3_length: 13; clone_size: many; j_call: TRBJ2-7; v_call: TRBV12-3/TRBV12-4; d_call: -; cdr3_aa: CASTRGFYYEQYF; cdr3_nt: TGTGCCAGCACCCGGGGATTTTACTACGAGCAGTACTTC
cdr3_length: 15; clone_size: few; j_call: TRBJ2-4; v_call: TRBV5-1; d_call: -; cdr3_aa: CASSLYGGSKNIQYF; cdr3_nt: TGCGCCAGCAGCTTGTACGGGGGCTCCAAAAACATTCAGTACTTC
cdr3_length: 17; clone_size: few; j_call: TRBJ1-4; v_call: TRBV20-1; d_call: -; cdr3_aa: CSARVALRTRKNEKLFF; cdr3_nt: TGCAGTGCTAGAGTGGCGTTAAGGACAAGAAAGAATGAAAAACTGTTTTTT
cdr3_length: 13; clone_size: few; j_call: TRBJ2-1; v_call: TRBV5-6; d_call: -; cdr3_aa: CASSVHIGNEQFF; cdr3_nt: TGTGCCAGCAGCGTACACATAGGGAATGAGCAGTTCTTC
cdr3_length: 11; clone_size: -; j_call: TRBJ2-5; v_call: TRBV2; d_call: -; cdr3_aa: CASSDRRNSHF; cdr3_nt: TGTGCCAGCAGTGATCGGCGAAACAGCCACTTC
cdr3_length: 13; clone_size: few; j_call: TRBJ2-1; v_call: TRBV12-3/TRBV12-4; d_call: TRBD1; cdr3_aa: CASSPTGVNEQFF; cdr3_nt: TGTGCCAGCAGCCCGACAGGGGTCAATGAGCAGTTCTTC
cdr3_length: 16; clone_size: many; j_call: TRBJ2-1; v_call: TRBV27; d_call: -; cdr3_aa: CASSLSSPVGYNEQFF; cdr3_nt: TGTGCCAGCAGTTTATCGAGCCCGGTCGGCTACAATGAGCAGTTCTTC
cdr3_length: 14; clone_size: few; j_call: TRBJ1-1; v_call: TRBV20-1; d_call: -; cdr3_aa: CSASHRQGRTEAFF; cdr3_nt: TGCAGTGCTTCCCACAGGCAGGGAAGAACTGAAGCTTTCTTT
cdr3_length: 11; clone_size: many; j_call: TRBJ2-3; v_call: TRBV7-9; d_call: -; cdr3_aa: CASSLGSMQYF; cdr3_nt: TGTGCCAGCAGCTTAGGGAGTATGCAGTATTTT
cdr3_length: 16; clone_size: -; j_call: TRBJ2-1; v_call: TRBV29-1; d_call: TRBD2; cdr3_aa: CSVEEGGREATNEQFF; cdr3_nt: TGCAGCGTTGAAGAGGGAGGGCGGGAGGCTACAAATGAGCAGTTCTTC
cdr3_length: 15; clone_size: -; j_call: TRBJ1-2; v_call: TRBV6-1; d_call: -; cdr3_aa: CASSPDGARDYGYTF; cdr3_nt: TGTGCCAGCAGTCCCGACGGGGCCCGGGACTATGGCTACACCTTC
cdr3_length: 13; clone_size: few; j_call: TRBJ1-6; v_call: TRBV7-9; d_call: -; cdr3_aa: CASSPRQNSPLHF; cdr3_nt: TGTGCCAGCAGCCCCCGCCAGAATTCACCCCTCCACTTT
cdr3_length: 13; clone_size: few; j_call: TRBJ1-2; v_call: TRBV7-2; d_call: -; cdr3_aa: CASSVIEFYGYTF; cdr3_nt: TGTGCCAGCAGCGTAATAGAGTTTTATGGCTACACCTTC
cdr3_length: 17; clone_size: few; j_call: TRBJ1-2; v_call: TRBV19; d_call: TRBD1; cdr3_aa: CASSIALGVTGTYGYTF; cdr3_nt: TGTGCCAGTAGTATAGCTCTCGGTGTGACAGGGACCTATGGCTACACCTTC
cdr3_length: 16; clone_size: many; j_call: TRBJ1-5; v_call: TRBV20-1; d_call: -; cdr3_aa: CSASDRAQGIYQPQHF; cdr3_nt: TGCAGTGCTAGTGACCGGGCACAGGGAATTTATCAGCCCCAGCATTTT
cdr3_length: 12; clone_size: few; j_call: TRBJ1-1; v_call: TRBV27; d_call: -; cdr3_aa: CASTDRSGSAFF; cdr3_nt: TGTGCCAGCACCGACAGGTCTGGATCAGCTTTCTTT
cdr3_length: 16; clone_size: few; j_call: TRBJ2-3; v_call: TRBV5-1; d_call: TRBD2; cdr3_aa: CASSPFGGGAGDTQYF; cdr3_nt: TGCGCCAGCAGCCCCTTTGGCGGGGGGGCAGGCGATACGCAGTATTTT
cdr3_length: 12; clone_size: many; j_call: TRBJ2-5; v_call: TRBV7-9; d_call: -; cdr3_aa: CASSPPSETQYF; cdr3_nt: TGTGCCAGCTCACCACCGTCGGAGACCCAGTACTTC
cdr3_length: 16; clone_size: many; j_call: TRBJ2-1; v_call: TRBV12-3/TRBV12-4; d_call: -; cdr3_aa: CASSSFRSRGYNEQFF; cdr3_nt: TGTGCCAGCAGTTCGTTCAGGAGTAGGGGTTACAATGAGCAGTTCTTC
cdr3_length: 20; clone_size: many; j_call: TRBJ1-2; v_call: TRBV27; d_call: -; cdr3_aa: CASSLSGLDTARGANYGYTF; cdr3_nt: TGTGCCAGCAGTTTAAGCGGTTTGGACACAGCCAGGGGTGCTAACTATGGCTACACCTTC
cdr3_length: 13; clone_size: -; j_call: TRBJ2-5; v_call: TRBV2; d_call: -; cdr3_aa: CASSRVIQETQYF; cdr3_nt: TGTGCCAGCAGCAGAGTAATACAAGAGACCCAGTACTTC
cdr3_length: 14; clone_size: -; j_call: TRBJ1-1; v_call: TRBV30; d_call: -; cdr3_aa: CAWKRGHANTEAFF; cdr3_nt: TGTGCCTGGAAGAGGGGACATGCCAACACTGAAGCTTTCTTT
cdr3_length: 14; clone_size: few; j_call: TRBJ2-2; v_call: TRBV7-3; d_call: TRBD2; cdr3_aa: CASGRGLATGELFF; cdr3_nt: TGTGCCAGCGGGCGGGGACTAGCGACCGGGGAGCTGTTTTTT